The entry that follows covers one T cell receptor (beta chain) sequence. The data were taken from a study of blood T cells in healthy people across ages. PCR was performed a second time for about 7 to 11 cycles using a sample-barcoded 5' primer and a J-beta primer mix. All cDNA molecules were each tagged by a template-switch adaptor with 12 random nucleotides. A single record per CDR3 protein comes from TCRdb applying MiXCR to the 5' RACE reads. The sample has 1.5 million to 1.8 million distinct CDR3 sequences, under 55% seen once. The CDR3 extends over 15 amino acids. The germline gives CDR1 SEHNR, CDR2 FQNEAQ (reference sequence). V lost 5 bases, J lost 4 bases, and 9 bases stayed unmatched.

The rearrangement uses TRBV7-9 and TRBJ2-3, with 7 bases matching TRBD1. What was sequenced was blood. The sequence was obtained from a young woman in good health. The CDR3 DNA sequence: TGTGCCAGCAGCCCTACAGGGGCCGGGGCAGATACGCAGTATTTT. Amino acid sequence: CASSPTGAGADTQYF.